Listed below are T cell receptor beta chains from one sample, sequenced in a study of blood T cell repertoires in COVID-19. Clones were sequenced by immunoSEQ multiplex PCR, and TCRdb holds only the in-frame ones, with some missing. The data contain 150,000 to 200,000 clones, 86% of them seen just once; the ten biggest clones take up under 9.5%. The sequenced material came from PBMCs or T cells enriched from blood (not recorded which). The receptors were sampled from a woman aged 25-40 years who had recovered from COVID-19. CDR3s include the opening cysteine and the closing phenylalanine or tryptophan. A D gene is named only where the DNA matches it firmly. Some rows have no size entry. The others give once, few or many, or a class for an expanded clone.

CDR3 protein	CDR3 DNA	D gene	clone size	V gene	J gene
CASSQEQGSGYTF	TGTGCCAGCAGCCAAGAACAGGGATCTGGCTACACCTTC	NA	few	TRBV14	TRBJ1-2
CASSQVTGKYQETQYF	TGCGCCAGCAGCCAAGTAACAGGAAAGTACCAAGAGACCCAGTACTTC	NA	once	TRBV4-1	TRBJ2-5
CATSAPGQGVYGYTF	TGTGCCACCAGTGCCCCGGGACAGGGTGTATATGGCTACACCTTC	TRBD1	NA	TRBV24-1	TRBJ1-2
CASSLSFSGTTEAFF	TGTGCCAGCAGTTTATCTTTTTCGGGAACCACTGAAGCTTTCTTT	NA	NA	TRBV28	TRBJ1-1
CASSEALGQAAYEQYF	TGTGCCAGCAGTGAAGCGCTTGGACAAGCAGCCTACGAGCAGTACTTC	NA	NA	TRBV2	TRBJ2-7
CASSLLGRAEAGELFF	TGTGCCAGCAGCTTATTAGGGAGGGCCGAAGCCGGGGAGCTGTTTTTT	TRBD2	NA	TRBV7-8	TRBJ2-2
CASSSQVNTGQIYEQYF	TGCGCCAGCAGTTCACAAGTTAATACGGGACAGATCTACGAGCAGTACTTC	TRBD1	NA	TRBV4-1	TRBJ2-7
CASSTGQGDTGELFF	TGTGCCAGCAGCACGGGACAGGGGGACACCGGGGAGCTGTTTTTT	TRBD1	NA	TRBV5-6	TRBJ2-2
CASSILAGGNHEQYF	TGTGCCAGCAGTATTCTAGCGGGAGGGAACCACGAGCAGTACTTC	TRBD2	NA	TRBV28	TRBJ2-7
CASSQEGLASTDTQYF	TGTGCCAGCAGCCAAGAGGGACTAGCGAGCACAGATACGCAGTATTTT	TRBD2	NA	TRBV3-1/TRBV3-2	TRBJ2-3
CASSAPSARSRKYEQYF	TGCGCCAGCAGCGCTCCTTCCGCTAGATCGCGGAAATACGAGCAGTACTTC	NA	once	TRBV5-1	TRBJ2-7